This TCR beta chain was captured by sequencing in a study of T cells in tuberculosis. Study-level findings and limits: GMM-specific TCRs were nearer to active tuberculosis alpha repertoires, suggesting expansion. Smaller alpha distances in active tuberculosis partly reflected shorter CDR3-alpha lengths.

TCRdb's table, derived via immunoSEQ multiplex PCR, lists solely in-frame clones and lacks some. This table has around 32,000 clones, approximately 94% appearing once. V lost 0 bases and J 0 bases, leaving 9 bases between the germline ends. CDR3 length: 16 residues. Germline loops: CDR1 SGHDT, CDR2 YYEEEE. Note on this clone: The antigen is unknown.

This receptor was identified in a donor between 10 and 29 years old with latent tuberculosis or without tuberculosis infection. The chain couples TRBV5-6 to TRBJ2-2; a weak D match, TRBD2 (6 bases). The sequenced material came from PBMCs. The CDR3: CASSLVGGANTGELFF. Written as DNA, the CDR3 is TGTGCCAGCAGCTTGGTCGGCGGGGCGAACACCGGGGAGCTGTTTTTT.